The T cell receptor (beta chain) under discussion was sequenced for a study of memory CD4+ T cells and cytomegalovirus serostatus. Germline values: CDR1 MDHEN, CDR2 SYDVKM. V gave up 6 bases and J gave up 9 bases, with 15 bases separating them. The CDR3 runs to 13 residues. The data were produced by immunoSEQ multiplex PCR, yet TCRdb's version contains in-frame clones alone and is incomplete. The sample has tens of thousands of clones, roughly 80% seen once. The sort gate was single viable CD3+CD4+CD8-CD45RO+ cells for memory CD4+ T cells. What was sequenced was memory CD4+ T cells from blood. The V gene is TRBV28, the J gene TRBJ2-1; D perhaps matches TRBD2 (6 bases). This clonotype was obtained from an adult in good health and CMV-seronegative. The CDR3 DNA reads as TGTGCCAGCAGGTCGGGGGTCCTCAGTGAGCAGTTCTTC. Its translation: CASRSGVLSEQFF.